The sequence of this T cell receptor beta chain was determined in a study of cytomegalovirus exposure and HLA in healthy donors. Study-wide results and caveats: Donors were assumed by presence/absence analyses to have roughly uniform sequencing depth. Rarity held for most TCR sequences, but there were some public TCRs that occurred in many donors. The number of N-insertions in an Asian-associated ancestry cluster was reportedly below the approximately 680-donor mean in a later analysis.

V lost 2 bases and J 1 base, leaving 2 bases between the germline ends. The CDR3 runs 12 residues. Germline lookup yields CDR1 SGHKS and CDR2 YYEKEE (reference sequence). PCR employed 60 Vbeta and 13 Jbeta primers. The table came from immunoSEQ multiplex PCR; TCRdb's copy has only in-frame clones and leaves some out. The sample records about 160,000 clones, around 76% being singletons. Unrecorded immune exposures were likely, despite nominal health at sampling. Concerning this clone: Its cognate antigen is unknown.

The source of this sequence is a man in his forties in good health and CMV-seropositive. The gene calls are TRBV5-5 and TRBJ2-3; D gene unclear. Sequenced material: PBMCs. DNA of the CDR3: TGTGCCAGCAGCTTCGGCACAGATACGCAGTATTTT. Its translation: CASSFGTDTQYF.